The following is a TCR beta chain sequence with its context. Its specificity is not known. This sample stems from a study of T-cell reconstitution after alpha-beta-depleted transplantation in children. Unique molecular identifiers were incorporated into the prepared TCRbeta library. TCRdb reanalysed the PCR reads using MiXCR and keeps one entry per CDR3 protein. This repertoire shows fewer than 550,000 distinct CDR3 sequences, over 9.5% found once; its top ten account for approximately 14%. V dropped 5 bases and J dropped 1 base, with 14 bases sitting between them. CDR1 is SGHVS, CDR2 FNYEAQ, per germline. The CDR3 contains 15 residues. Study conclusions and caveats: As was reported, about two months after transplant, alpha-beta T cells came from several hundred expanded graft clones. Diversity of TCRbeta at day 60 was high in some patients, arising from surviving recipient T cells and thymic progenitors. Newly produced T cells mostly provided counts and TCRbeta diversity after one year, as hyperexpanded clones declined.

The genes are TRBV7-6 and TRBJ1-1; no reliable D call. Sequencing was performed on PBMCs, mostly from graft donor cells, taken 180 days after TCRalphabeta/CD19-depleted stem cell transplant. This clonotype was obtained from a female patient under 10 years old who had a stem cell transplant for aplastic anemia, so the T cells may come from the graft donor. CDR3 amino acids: CASSPRTWGNTEAFF. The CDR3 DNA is TGTGCCAGCAGCCCGAGGACCTGGGGGAACACTGAAGCTTTCTTT.